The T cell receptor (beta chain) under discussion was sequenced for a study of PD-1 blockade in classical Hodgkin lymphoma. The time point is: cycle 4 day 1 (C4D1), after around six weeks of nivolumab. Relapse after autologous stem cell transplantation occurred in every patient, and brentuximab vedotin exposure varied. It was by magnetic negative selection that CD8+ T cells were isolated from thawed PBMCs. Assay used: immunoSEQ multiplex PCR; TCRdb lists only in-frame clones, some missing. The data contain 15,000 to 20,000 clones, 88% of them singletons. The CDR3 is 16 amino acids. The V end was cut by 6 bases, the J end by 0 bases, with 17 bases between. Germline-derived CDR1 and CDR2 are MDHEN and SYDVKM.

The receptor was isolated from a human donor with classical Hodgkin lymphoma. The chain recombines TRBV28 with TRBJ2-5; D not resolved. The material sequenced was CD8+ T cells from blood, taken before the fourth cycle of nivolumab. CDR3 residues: CASRTYSAQYQETQYF. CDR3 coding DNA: TGTGCCAGCAGGACGTATTCGGCTCAGTACCAAGAGACCCAGTACTTC.